The clone carrying this T cell receptor beta chain has at least ten counts. The antigen is not known. At one end, the junction sequence differs from germline, possibly due to a read error. These data come from a study of T cells after yellow fever vaccination. Whole-study results and caveats: Reappearance after the booster was observed for most primary-vaccination clones (roughly 97% CD4, about 85% CD8). High-abundance clonotypes from the bulk population could contaminate FACS-sorted repertoires.

The 5'RACE template-switching step produced TCR cDNA and added a universal primer site and UMIs. Via MiXCR, TCRdb re-called the 5' RACE reads, giving one row per CDR3 protein. The table includes around 310,000 distinct CDR3 sequences, approximately 9% detected once. In germline, CDR1 is SGHRS, CDR2 YFSETQ. The CDR3 sequence is 14 residues long. This sequence was found in a young man who received the YFV17D yellow fever vaccine. Source: PBMCs, taken on the day of the first yellow fever vaccination. This rearrangement joins TRBV5-1 to TRBJ2-3; the match to TRBD2 covers 8 bases. CDR3: CASSLTSGTDTQYF. The CDR3 region has the DNA TGTGCCAGCAGTTTAACTAGCGGAACAGATACGCAGTATTTT.